The 8 T cell receptor beta chains presented below share a single source sample, sequenced in a study of T-cell reconstitution after alpha-beta-depleted transplantation in children. Preparation of the TCRbeta library was carried out with unique molecular identifiers. From the PCR reads, TCRdb called clonotypes with MiXCR, one entry per CDR3 protein. Of more than 40,000 distinct CDR3 sequences detected, about 50% appear once; the ten largest clones hold 35% to 45%. This specimen consisted of peripheral blood, obtained before TCRalphabeta/CD19-depleted stem cell transplant. These receptors all stem from a boy less than two years old with SCID, due to receive a stem cell transplant.

CDR3 nucleotide sequence: TGTGCCAGCAGCTTAATTTTTGGGAGAGCACCACCAGATACGCAGTATTTT. It specifies CASSLIFGRAPPDTQYF. The chain couples TRBV7-2 to TRBJ2-3; TRBD2 might be the D (5 bases). Trimming pared 2 bases from V and 4 bases from J, leaving 19 bases between. The CDR3 runs to 17 residues. The germline V gene encodes CDR1 SGHTA and CDR2 FQGNSA. Supplemented by reference TRBV7-2 and TRBJ2-3, the full variable domain reads GAGVSQSPSNKVTEKGKDVELRCDPISGHTALYWYRQSLGQGLEFLIYFQGNSAPDKSGLPSDRFSAERTGGSVSTLTIQRTQQEDSAVYLCASSLIFGRAPPDTQYFGPGTRLTVL.

V usage is TRBV9 and J usage is TRBJ2-3; TRBD1 aligns across 7 bases. The V gene end was trimmed by 1 base and the J gene end by 0 bases; junction bases not matched to a gene: 2. The CDR3 covers 15 residues. Germline-derived CDR1 and CDR2 are SGDLS and YYNGEE. The CDR3 DNA follows: TGTGCCAGCAGCGTACGACAGGGTAGCACAGATACGCAGTATTTT. Amino acid sequence: CASSVRQGSTDTQYF. The full variable domain, completed using reference TRBV9 and TRBJ2-3, is DSGVTQTPKHLITATGQRVTLRCSPRSGDLSVYWYQQSLDQGLQFLIQYYNGEERAKGNILERFSAQQFPDLHSELNLSSLELGDSALYFCASSVRQGSTDTQYFGPGTRLTVL.

Turning to this clonotype: A much more abundant neighbour one base away suggests this may be a read error. V and J are TRBV6-5 and TRBJ1-6; D remains ambiguous. The V gene's germline CDR1 is MNHEY and CDR2 SVGAGI. CDR3 size: 16 residues. The CDR3 DNA reads as TGTGCCAGCAGTTACCTCCTCGCAGCCAATAATTCACCCCTCCTCTTT. Its protein is CASSYLLAANNSPLLF.

The genes are TRBV4-1 and TRBJ1-1; TRBD1 is a possible D gene (5 bases). There are 13 residues in the CDR3. Germline V CDR1 and CDR2: MGHRA, YSYEKL. The V end was cut by 3 bases, the J end by 7 bases, with 12 bases between. Here the CDR3 DNA reads TGCGCCAGCAGCCAGGAGGGGCTGAATGAAGCTTTCTTT. This sequence encodes CASSQEGLNEAFF.

The chain is built from TRBV5-1 and TRBJ2-5; 7 bases are shared with TRBD1. V trimming: 0 bases; J trimming: 5 bases; junction bases outside the gene matches: 10. There are 16 residues in the CDR3. Germline V gene sequence: CDR1 SGHRS, CDR2 YFSETQ. The DNA of the CDR3 is TGCGCCAGCAGCTTGGGGACAAACAGGGGCGCGGAGACCCAGTACTTC. Translating gives CASSLGTNRGAETQYF.

V usage is TRBV6-2 or TRBV6-3 and J usage is TRBJ1-3, with D possibly TRBD1 on 5 matching bases. Per the germline V gene, CDR1 is MNHEY and CDR2 is SVGEGT. The CDR3 consists of 14 residues. V was trimmed by 8 bases and J by 2 bases, leaving 13 bases between them. This chain's CDR3 is CASDEGLTGNTIYF. CDR3 in DNA: TGTGCCAGCGATGAGGGGCTGACTGGAAACACCATATATTTT.

In its sample, this clonotype was seen a few times. This chain links TRBV5-1 with TRBJ2-1, with D perhaps TRBD2 (6 bases). CDR1 SGHRS and CDR2 YFSETQ come from the germline V gene. Trimming took 4 bases from V and 7 from J, leaving 12 bases between them. The CDR3 sequence is 13 residues long. The CDR3 DNA sequence: TGCGCCAGCAGCCCGGGGGTGGATAATGAGCAGTTCTTC. Amino acid sequence: CASSPGVDNEQFF.

The chain carries TRBV10-1 and TRBJ2-7; 7 bases are a match to TRBD2. The CDR3 sequence is 15 residues long. Germline values: CDR1 WNHNN, CDR2 SYGVQD (reference sequence). V gave up 4 bases and J gave up 0 bases; unmatched junction bases: 6. The DNA for the CDR3 is TGCGCCAGCAGTGCTCGAGCGGGGAGCTCCTACGAGCAGTACTTC. Translating gives CASSARAGSSYEQYF.